These 9 T cell receptor beta chains were sequenced from one sample in a study of blood T cell repertoires in COVID-19. Clones were sequenced by immunoSEQ multiplex PCR, and TCRdb holds only the in-frame ones, with some missing. Counted here are around 260,000 clones, 85% to 90% occurring once; the ten biggest clones make up around 0.88%. The sequenced sample consisted of peripheral blood. The receptors come from a man aged 25 to 40 with acute or convalescent COVID-19.

This clone was seen only once. The J gene is TRBJ2-7, the V gene TRBV28; TRBD1 matches 10 bases. Germline V CDR1 and CDR2: MDHEN, SYDVKM. The CDR3 extends over 13 amino acids. After removal of 11 bases from V and 6 bases from J, the junction contained 10 bases not matched to a gene. As DNA, the CDR3 is TGTGCCGCGGGTGACAGGGGGCAGGGCGAGCAGTACTTC. Translating gives CAAGDRGQGEQYF.

This clone has a handful of counts. The genes are TRBV5-1 and TRBJ1-6; no clear D. CDR3 length: 15 residues. The germline V gene has CDR1 SGHRS and CDR2 YFSETQ. Trimming stripped 3 bases from V and 7 bases from J, with 14 bases between. CDR3 sequence (DNA): TGCGCCAGCAGCTCGGGAGGTTTGGGAAATTCACCCCTCCACTTT. It encodes CASSSGGLGNSPLHF.

The chain links TRBV7-9 to TRBJ2-2; perhaps TRBD1 as D (6 bases). CDR1 SEHNR and CDR2 FQNEAQ come from the germline V gene (reference sequence). The CDR3 has 13 residues. V lost 6 bases, J lost 7 bases, and 12 bases lay in between. The CDR3 sequence is CASRPTGSGELFF. The CDR3 DNA sequence: TGTGCCAGCAGGCCTACAGGGAGCGGGGAGCTGTTTTTT.

CDR3 bases: TGTGCCAGTAGTAAACGAAGAGACTCCTACGAGCAGTACTTC. Its translation is CASSKRRDSYEQYF. This rearrangement joins TRBV19 to TRBJ2-7, with no clear D. Trimming pared 4 bases from V and 0 bases from J, leaving 10 bases between. Germline CDR1 reads LNHDA; CDR2 reads SQIVND (reference sequence). This CDR3 comprises 14 residues. Based on the CDR3 plus reference TRBV19 and TRBJ2-7, the full variable domain is DGGITQSPKYLFRKEGQNVTLSCEQNLNHDAMYWYRQDPGQGLRLIYYSQIVNDFQKGDIAEGYSVSREKKESFPLTVTSAQKNPTAFYLCASSKRRDSYEQYFGPGTRLTVT.

The chain is built from TRBV3-1 (or the pseudogene TRBV3-2) and TRBJ2-5, with D possibly TRBD1 on 6 matching bases. V dropped 4 bases and J dropped 2 bases, with 11 bases sitting between them. There are 14 residues in the CDR3. Germline lookup yields CDR1 LGHDT and CDR2 YNNKEL (reference sequence). The CDR3 spells CASSLRTEQETQYF. For the CDR3, the DNA is TGTGCCAGCAGCCTCCGGACAGAGCAAGAGACCCAGTACTTC.

The genes are TRBV24-1 and TRBJ1-2; no firm D call. This CDR3 has 14 amino acids. The ends were cut back, 3 bases at V and 8 bases at J, with 15 bases in the middle. The V gene's germline CDR1 is KGHDR and CDR2 SFDVKD. The CDR3, as DNA: TGTGCCACCAGTGATCCACTCGCGGGGAGAGGCTACACCTTC. Translated: CATSDPLAGRGYTF.

The rearrangement uses TRBV5-4 and TRBJ2-7; no clear D gene. The germline V and J ends were trimmed by 4 bases and 7 bases, with 9 bases remaining between them. Per the germline V gene, CDR1 is SGHNT and CDR2 is YYREEE (reference sequence). The CDR3 is made up of 11 amino acids. The CDR3 spells CASSSDHEQYF. CDR3 in DNA: TGTGCCAGCAGCAGCGACCATGAGCAGTACTTC.

The rearrangement joins TRBV27 to TRBJ2-7; tentatively, D is TRBD2 (6 bases). Trimming shortened V by 6 bases and J by 3 bases, and 21 bases separated the two germline ends. Germline values: CDR1 MNHEY, CDR2 SMNVEV (reference sequence). CDR3 size: 16 residues. The DNA of the CDR3 is TGTGCCAGCAGCGCTGGACTAATGGCGCCAGACTACGAGCAGTACTTC. It is translated as CASSAGLMAPDYEQYF.

This chain joins TRBV28 and TRBJ1-3, with a possible D match to TRBD1 (5 bases). V dropped 5 bases and J dropped 1 base, with 15 bases sitting between them. The CDR3 covers 16 residues. CDR1 is MDHEN and CDR2 is SYDVKM in the germline V gene. DNA of the CDR3: TGTGCCAGCAGTACCGCCGGGGGGAGGTCTGGAAACACCATATATTTT. Translation gives CASSTAGGRSGNTIYF.